This T cell receptor (beta chain) was found in a study of blood T cell repertoires in COVID-19. Looking at the study overall: Sites across the United States, Italy and Spain contributed samples from acute and convalescent COVID-19. PBMCs, B-cell-depleted T cells, or T cells were the source of the cDNA or gDNA that made up the material.

This clone was seen a handful of times. CDR3 size: 14 residues. Trimming pared 5 bases from V and 1 base from J, leaving 6 bases between. Germline V gives CDR1 LNHDA, CDR2 SQIVND (reference sequence). In the original workflow: Reference gene primers were amplified, and this amplification served to estimate nucleated cell counts. Sequencing was performed with immunoSEQ multiplex PCR; in TCRdb, only in-frame clones are kept and a portion is missing. V, J and clone size were drawn from that table, and D and trimming were deduced from the DNA. The repertoire holds 65,000 to 90,000 clones, approximately 85% seen once, with 7.5% to 9.5% in the top ten.

The TCR originated in a man between 45 and 60 years old with active COVID-19. This chain connects TRBV19 to TRBJ2-6; D unresolved. The source material was peripheral blood. CDR3 sequence reads: CASSFRSGANVLTF. The DNA of the CDR3 is TGTGCCAGTAGTTTTAGATCTGGGGCCAACGTCCTGACTTTC.